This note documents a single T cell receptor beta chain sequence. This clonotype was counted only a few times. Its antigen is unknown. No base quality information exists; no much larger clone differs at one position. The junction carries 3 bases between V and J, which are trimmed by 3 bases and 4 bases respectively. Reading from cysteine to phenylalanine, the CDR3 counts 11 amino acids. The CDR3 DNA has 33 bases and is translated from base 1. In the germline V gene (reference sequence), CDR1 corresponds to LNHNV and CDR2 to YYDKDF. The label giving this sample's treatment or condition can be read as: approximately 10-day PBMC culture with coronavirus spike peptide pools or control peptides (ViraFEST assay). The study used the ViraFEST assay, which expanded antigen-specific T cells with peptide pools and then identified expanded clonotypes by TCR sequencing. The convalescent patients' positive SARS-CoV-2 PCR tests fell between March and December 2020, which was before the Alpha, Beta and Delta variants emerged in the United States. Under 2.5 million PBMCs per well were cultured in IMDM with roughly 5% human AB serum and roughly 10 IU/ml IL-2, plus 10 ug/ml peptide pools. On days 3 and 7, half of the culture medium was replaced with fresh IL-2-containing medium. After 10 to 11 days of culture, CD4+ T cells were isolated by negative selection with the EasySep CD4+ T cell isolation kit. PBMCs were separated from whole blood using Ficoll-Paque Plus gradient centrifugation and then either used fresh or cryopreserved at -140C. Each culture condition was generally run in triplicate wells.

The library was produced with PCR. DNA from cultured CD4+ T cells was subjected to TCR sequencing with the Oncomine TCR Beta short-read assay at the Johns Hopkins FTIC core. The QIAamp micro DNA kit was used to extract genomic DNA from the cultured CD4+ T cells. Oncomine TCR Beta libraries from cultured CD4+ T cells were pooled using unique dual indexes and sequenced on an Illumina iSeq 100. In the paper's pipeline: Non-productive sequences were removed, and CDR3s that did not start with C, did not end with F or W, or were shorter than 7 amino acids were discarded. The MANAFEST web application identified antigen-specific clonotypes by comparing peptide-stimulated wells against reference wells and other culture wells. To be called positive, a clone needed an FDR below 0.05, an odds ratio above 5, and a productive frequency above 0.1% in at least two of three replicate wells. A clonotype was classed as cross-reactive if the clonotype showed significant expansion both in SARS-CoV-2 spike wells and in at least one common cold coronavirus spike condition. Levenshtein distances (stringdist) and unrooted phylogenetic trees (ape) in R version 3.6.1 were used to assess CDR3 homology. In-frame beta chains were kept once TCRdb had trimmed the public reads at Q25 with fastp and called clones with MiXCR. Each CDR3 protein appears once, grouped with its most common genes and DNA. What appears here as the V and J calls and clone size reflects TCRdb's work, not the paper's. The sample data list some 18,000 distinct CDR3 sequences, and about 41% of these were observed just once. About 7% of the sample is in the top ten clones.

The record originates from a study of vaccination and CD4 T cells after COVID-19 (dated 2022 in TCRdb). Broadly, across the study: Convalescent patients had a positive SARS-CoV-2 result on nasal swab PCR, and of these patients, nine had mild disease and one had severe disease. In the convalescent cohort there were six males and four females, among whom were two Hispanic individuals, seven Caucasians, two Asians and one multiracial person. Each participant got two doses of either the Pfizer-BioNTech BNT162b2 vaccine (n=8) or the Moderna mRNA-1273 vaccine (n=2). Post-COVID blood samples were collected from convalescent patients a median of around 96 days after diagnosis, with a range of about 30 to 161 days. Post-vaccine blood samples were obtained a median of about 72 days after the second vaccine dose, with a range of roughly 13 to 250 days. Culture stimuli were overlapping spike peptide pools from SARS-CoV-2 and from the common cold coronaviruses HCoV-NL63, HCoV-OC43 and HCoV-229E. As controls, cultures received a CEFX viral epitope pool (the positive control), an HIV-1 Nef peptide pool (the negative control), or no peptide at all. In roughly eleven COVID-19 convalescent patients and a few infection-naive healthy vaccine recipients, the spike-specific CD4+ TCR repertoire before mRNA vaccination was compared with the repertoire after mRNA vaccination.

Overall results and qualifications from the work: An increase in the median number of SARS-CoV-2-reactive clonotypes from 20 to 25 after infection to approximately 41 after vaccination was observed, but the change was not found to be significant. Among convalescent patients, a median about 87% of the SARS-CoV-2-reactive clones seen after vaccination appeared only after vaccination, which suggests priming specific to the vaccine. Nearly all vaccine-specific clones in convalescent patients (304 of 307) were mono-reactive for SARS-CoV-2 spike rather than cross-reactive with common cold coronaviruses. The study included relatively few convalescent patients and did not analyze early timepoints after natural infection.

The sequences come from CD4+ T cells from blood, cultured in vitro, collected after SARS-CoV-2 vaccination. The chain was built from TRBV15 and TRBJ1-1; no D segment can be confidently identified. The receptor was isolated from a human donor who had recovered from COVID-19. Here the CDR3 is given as CATSRATEAFF. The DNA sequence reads TGTGCCACCAGCAGGGCCACTGAAGCTTTCTTT. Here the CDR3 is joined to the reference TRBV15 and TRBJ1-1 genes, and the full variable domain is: DAMVIQNPRYQVTQFGKPVTLSCSQTLNHNVMYWYQQKSSQAPKLLFHYYDKDFNNEADTPDNFQSRRPNTSFCFLDIRSPGLGDTAMYLCATSRATEAFFGQGTRLTVV.